This T cell receptor beta chain appears in the sequencing data of a study of Graves' ophthalmopathy and Graves' hyperthyroidism. The germline V gene encodes CDR1 DFQATT and CDR2 SNEGSKA (reference sequence). The CDR3 covers 13 residues. The V gene end was trimmed by 5 bases and the J gene end by 8 bases; junction bases not matched to a gene: 8. It was on clinical symptoms, serum thyroxine, TRAb, thyroid ultrasound and orbital computed tomography that diagnosis relied. This clonotype came up many times. Amplification of the TCR beta CDR3 regions used RNA transcripts (as template). Second-round multiplex PCR came after first-round RT-PCR with HTBI primers. TCRdb re-called the multiplex PCR reads with MiXCR, one entry per CDR3 protein. The sample lists 900,000 to 1,200,000 distinct CDR3 sequences; about two fifths were seen once.

Sequencing was done on a sample of peripheral blood or thyroid tissue (not recorded which). This clonotype was obtained from an adult man with Graves' hyperthyroidism. V usage is TRBV20-1 and J usage is TRBJ1-4; 7 bases line up with TRBD1. The CDR3 nucleotides read TGCAGTGCTCCCGGGACAGTCCCCGAAAAACTGTTTTTT. Its protein product is CSAPGTVPEKLFF.